The T cell receptor (beta chain) under discussion was sequenced for a study of blood T cell repertoires in COVID-19. This table comes from immunoSEQ multiplex PCR, and its TCRdb copy is limited to in-frame clones, with some not included. The sample has some 120,000 clones, around nine tenths seen once. The CDR3 is 17 residues long. The V gene end was trimmed by 5 bases and the J gene end by 7 bases; junction bases not matched to a gene: 16. Germline lookup yields CDR1 SGHTA and CDR2 FQGTGA. The material sequenced was peripheral blood. The TCR comes from a man aged 40-55 years with acute or convalescent COVID-19. V usage is TRBV7-3 and J usage is TRBJ2-5; 10 bases match TRBD2. The CDR3 region is CASSPRPGLASRTTQYF. In DNA, the CDR3 is TGTGCCAGCAGCCCGAGACCGGGACTAGCGAGTCGGACGACCCAGTACTTC.